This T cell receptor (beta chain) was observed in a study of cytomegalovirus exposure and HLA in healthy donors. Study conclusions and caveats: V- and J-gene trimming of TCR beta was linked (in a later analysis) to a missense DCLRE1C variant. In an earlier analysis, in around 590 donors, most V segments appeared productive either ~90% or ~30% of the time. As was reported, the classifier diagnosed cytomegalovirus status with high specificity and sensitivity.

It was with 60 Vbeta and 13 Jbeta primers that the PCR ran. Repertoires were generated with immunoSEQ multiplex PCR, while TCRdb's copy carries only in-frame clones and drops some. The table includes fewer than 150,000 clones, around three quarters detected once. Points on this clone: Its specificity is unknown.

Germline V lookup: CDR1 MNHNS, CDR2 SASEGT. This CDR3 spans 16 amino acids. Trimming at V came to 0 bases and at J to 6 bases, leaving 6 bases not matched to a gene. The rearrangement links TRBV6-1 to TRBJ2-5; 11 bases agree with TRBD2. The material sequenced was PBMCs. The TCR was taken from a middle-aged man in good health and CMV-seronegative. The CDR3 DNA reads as TGTGCCAGCAGTGAAGCAACTAGCGGGAGTGAACAGACCCAGTACTTC. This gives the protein CASSEATSGSEQTQYF.